A selection of T cell receptor beta chains follows, all from one sample in a study of cytomegalovirus exposure and HLA in healthy donors. The repertoire was sequenced with immunoSEQ multiplex PCR; TCRdb's copy has only in-frame clones and lacks some. Of hundreds of thousands of clones in the sample, 75% to 85% were seen once. Sequenced: PBMCs. These receptor sequences come from a girl aged 5-17 years in good health and CMV-seronegative. The CDR3 runs from the conserved cysteine through the conserved F or W. Each record gives: CDR3 protein, CDR3 DNA, D gene, V gene, J gene, clone size. D genes are given only for firm matches. Part of the rows lack a size; the others show once, few, many or a class for expanded clones.

cdr3_aa: CASSDNEETQYF; cdr3_nt: TGTGCCAGCAGTGATAACGAGGAGACCCAGTACTTC; d_call: .; v_call: TRBV2; j_call: TRBJ2-5; clone_size: few
cdr3_aa: CASSYSFPTGRSYNSPLHF; cdr3_nt: TGTGCCAGCAGTTACTCGTTCCCAACAGGTCGATCCTATAATTCACCCCTCCACTTT; d_call: .; v_call: TRBV6-7; j_call: TRBJ1-6; clone_size: .
cdr3_aa: CASSQAVGITGELFF; cdr3_nt: TGCGCCAGCAGCCAAGCCGTGGGCATTACCGGGGAGCTGTTTTTT; d_call: .; v_call: TRBV4-1; j_call: TRBJ2-2; clone_size: .
cdr3_aa: CASGTYRVNEQFF; cdr3_nt: TGTGCCAGTGGAACCTACAGGGTAAATGAGCAGTTCTTC; d_call: .; v_call: TRBV19; j_call: TRBJ2-1; clone_size: .
cdr3_aa: CASSRTTGTVAEAFF; cdr3_nt: TGCGCCAGCAGCAGGACGACAGGGACTGTAGCTGAAGCTTTCTTT; d_call: TRBD1; v_call: TRBV5-1; j_call: TRBJ1-1; clone_size: .
cdr3_aa: CASSKETPGYGYTF; cdr3_nt: TGTGCCAGCAGCAAAGAGACGCCAGGGTATGGCTACACCTTC; d_call: .; v_call: TRBV21-1; j_call: TRBJ1-2; clone_size: once
cdr3_aa: CASSLGRSVGLAGELFF; cdr3_nt: TGTGCCAGCAGCTTGGGACGGTCAGTCGGTCTAGCCGGGGAGCTGTTTTTT; d_call: .; v_call: TRBV5-6; j_call: TRBJ2-2; clone_size: .
cdr3_aa: CASSHRTSGSSEQFF; cdr3_nt: TGTGCCAGCAGCCATAGGACTAGCGGGAGTAGTGAGCAGTTCTTC; d_call: TRBD2; v_call: TRBV14; j_call: TRBJ2-1; clone_size: once
cdr3_aa: CAISESLGFSGNTIYF; cdr3_nt: TGTGCCATCAGTGAGAGTCTCGGGTTCTCTGGAAACACCATATATTTT; d_call: .; v_call: TRBV10-3; j_call: TRBJ1-3; clone_size: few
cdr3_aa: CASSASGTSSGNTIYF; cdr3_nt: TGTGCCAGCAGCGCTTCCGGGACAAGCTCTGGAAACACCATATATTTT; d_call: .; v_call: TRBV9; j_call: TRBJ1-3; clone_size: .
cdr3_aa: CASSLGQGGNEQYF; cdr3_nt: TGTGCCAGCAGTTTAGGACAGGGTGGAAACGAGCAGTACTTC; d_call: TRBD1; v_call: TRBV27; j_call: TRBJ2-7; clone_size: .
cdr3_aa: CASSPVGGDTEAFF; cdr3_nt: TGTGCCAGCAGCCCGGTAGGGGGGGACACTGAAGCTTTCTTT; d_call: .; v_call: TRBV5-8; j_call: TRBJ1-1; clone_size: few
cdr3_aa: CASSLNTGTGNTIYF; cdr3_nt: TGTGCCAGCAGCTTGAACACAGGGACTGGAAACACCATATATTTT; d_call: .; v_call: TRBV7-2; j_call: TRBJ1-3; clone_size: .
cdr3_aa: CASSQGLAATYEQYF; cdr3_nt: TGCGCCAGCAGCCAGGGGCTAGCGGCCACCTACGAGCAGTACTTC; d_call: TRBD2; v_call: TRBV4-1; j_call: TRBJ2-7; clone_size: few
cdr3_aa: CASSGGNSHTDTQYF; cdr3_nt: TGCGCCAGCAGTGGGGGCAACAGTCACACAGATACGCAGTATTTT; d_call: .; v_call: TRBV5-1; j_call: TRBJ2-3; clone_size: .
cdr3_aa: CASSPIYDGRSTDTQYF; cdr3_nt: TGTGCCAGCTCACCAATTTACGACGGGAGGAGCACAGATACGCAGTATTTT; d_call: TRBD2; v_call: TRBV18; j_call: TRBJ2-3; clone_size: .
cdr3_aa: CASSSFTGSYEQYF; cdr3_nt: TGTGCCAGCAGTTCCTTTACAGGATCCTACGAGCAGTACTTC; d_call: .; v_call: TRBV27; j_call: TRBJ2-7; clone_size: .
cdr3_aa: CASAPTGGVYGYTF; cdr3_nt: TGCGCCAGTGCCCCCACAGGGGGCGTGTATGGCTACACCTTC; d_call: TRBD1; v_call: TRBV5-1; j_call: TRBJ1-2; clone_size: .
cdr3_aa: CASRTDRMNTEAFF; cdr3_nt: TGTGCCAGTAGAACTGACAGGATGAACACTGAAGCTTTCTTT; d_call: .; v_call: TRBV19; j_call: TRBJ1-1; clone_size: .
cdr3_aa: CASSPAGGRSTDTQYF; cdr3_nt: TGTGCCAGCAGCCCCGCTGGAGGGAGAAGCACAGATACGCAGTATTTT; d_call: .; v_call: TRBV5-4; j_call: TRBJ2-3; clone_size: .
cdr3_aa: CAWSVLAATSYEQYF; cdr3_nt: TGTGCCTGGAGTGTACTAGCGGCGACCTCCTACGAGCAGTACTTC; d_call: TRBD2; v_call: TRBV30; j_call: TRBJ2-7; clone_size: .
cdr3_aa: CASSPSPEGSPLHF; cdr3_nt: TGTGCCAGCAGCCCCTCCCCGGAGGGTTCACCCCTCCACTTT; d_call: .; v_call: TRBV9; j_call: TRBJ1-6; clone_size: .
cdr3_aa: CASSLELTPGTEAFF; cdr3_nt: TGTGCCAGCAGCTTGGAGTTAACCCCGGGCACTGAAGCTTTCTTT; d_call: .; v_call: TRBV5-4; j_call: TRBJ1-1; clone_size: .
cdr3_aa: CASSRGTGQNTEAFF; cdr3_nt: TGTGCCAGCAGCAGAGGAACAGGGCAGAACACTGAAGCTTTCTTT; d_call: .; v_call: TRBV6-5; j_call: TRBJ1-1; clone_size: .
cdr3_aa: CASSIHGQRSSYEQYF; cdr3_nt: TGTGCCAGCAGCATCCACGGGCAGCGGAGCTCCTACGAGCAGTACTTC; d_call: .; v_call: TRBV7-2; j_call: TRBJ2-7; clone_size: .
cdr3_aa: CASRRTGDLYEQYF; cdr3_nt: TGTGCCAGCAGGAGGACAGGTGACCTCTACGAGCAGTACTTC; d_call: TRBD1; v_call: TRBV5-5; j_call: TRBJ2-7; clone_size: .
cdr3_aa: CASMGTGDTGELFF; cdr3_nt: TGTGCCAGCATGGGGACAGGGGACACCGGGGAGCTGTTTTTT; d_call: TRBD1; v_call: TRBV25-1; j_call: TRBJ2-2; clone_size: .
cdr3_aa: CASSQGPGLETQYF; cdr3_nt: TGCGCCAGCAGCCAAGGACCCGGGTTGGAGACCCAGTACTTC; d_call: .; v_call: TRBV4-1; j_call: TRBJ2-5; clone_size: .
cdr3_aa: CASSQELVETQYF; cdr3_nt: TGCGCCAGCAGCCAAGAGCTAGTGGAGACCCAGTACTTC; d_call: .; v_call: TRBV4-1; j_call: TRBJ2-5; clone_size: .
cdr3_aa: CASGGGYSNQPQHF; cdr3_nt: TGTGCCAGTGGGGGAGGCTATAGCAATCAGCCCCAGCATTTT; d_call: .; v_call: TRBV27; j_call: TRBJ1-5; clone_size: .
cdr3_aa: CSAGDTNEKLFF; cdr3_nt: TGCAGCGCAGGTGACACTAATGAAAAACTGTTTTTT; d_call: .; v_call: TRBV29-1; j_call: TRBJ1-4; clone_size: .
cdr3_aa: CASSLQGSSGNTIYF; cdr3_nt: TGTGCCAGCAGCCTCCAGGGTTCTTCTGGAAACACCATATATTTT; d_call: .; v_call: TRBV7-9; j_call: TRBJ1-3; clone_size: few
cdr3_aa: CAWNPGQGPGELFF; cdr3_nt: TGTGCCTGGAACCCGGGACAGGGTCCCGGGGAGCTGTTTTTT; d_call: TRBD1; v_call: TRBV30; j_call: TRBJ2-2; clone_size: .
cdr3_aa: CASKTRDTPNEKLFF; cdr3_nt: TGTGCCAGCAAGACCCGGGACACCCCTAATGAAAAACTGTTTTTT; d_call: .; v_call: TRBV6-1; j_call: TRBJ1-4; clone_size: .
cdr3_aa: CASSLFSSNQPQHF; cdr3_nt: TGTGCCAGTAGTCTGTTCTCCAGCAATCAGCCCCAGCATTTT; d_call: .; v_call: TRBV19; j_call: TRBJ1-5; clone_size: .
cdr3_aa: CASSRSPGQRDPNEKLFF; cdr3_nt: TGTGCCAGCAGCCGCTCGCCGGGACAAAGGGACCCCAATGAAAAACTGTTTTTT; d_call: .; v_call: TRBV7-9; j_call: TRBJ1-4; clone_size: .
cdr3_aa: CASSYDRRENEAFF; cdr3_nt: TGTGCCAGCAGTTACGACAGAAGAGAGAACGAAGCTTTCTTT; d_call: .; v_call: TRBV6-5; j_call: TRBJ1-1; clone_size: few